This section outlines one T cell receptor (beta chain) sequence together with its context. The CDR3 extends over 15 amino acids. The ends were cut back, 4 bases at V and 0 bases at J, with 12 bases in the middle. Germline values: CDR1 SGDLS, CDR2 YYNGEE. This sample is drawn from a study of cytomegalovirus exposure and HLA in healthy donors. Primers for the PCR totalled 60 Vbeta and 13 Jbeta. Profiled with immunoSEQ multiplex PCR; TCRdb holds only in-frame clones, not every one. This repertoire shows about 200,000 clones, about three quarters found once; its top ten account for less than 1.1%. This TCR was sampled from a woman between 35 and 50 years old in good health and CMV-seronegative. Material: PBMCs. The genes are TRBV9 and TRBJ2-3; no clear D. CDR3 in DNA: TGTGCCAGCAGCCCCGCGGCCTCTAGCACAGATACGCAGTATTTT. This encodes CASSPAASSTDTQYF.